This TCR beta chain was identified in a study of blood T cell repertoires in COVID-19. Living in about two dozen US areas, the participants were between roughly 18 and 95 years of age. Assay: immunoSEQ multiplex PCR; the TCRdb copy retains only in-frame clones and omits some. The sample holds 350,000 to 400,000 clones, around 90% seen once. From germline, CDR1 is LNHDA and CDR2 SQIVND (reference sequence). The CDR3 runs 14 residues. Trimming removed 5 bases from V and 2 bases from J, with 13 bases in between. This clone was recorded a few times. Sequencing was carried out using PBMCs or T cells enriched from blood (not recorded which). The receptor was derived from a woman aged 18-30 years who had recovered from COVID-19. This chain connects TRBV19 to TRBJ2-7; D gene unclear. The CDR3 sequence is CASSSPRLAYEQYF. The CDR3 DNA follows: TGTGCCAGTAGTTCTCCGAGGTTGGCCTACGAGCAGTACTTC.